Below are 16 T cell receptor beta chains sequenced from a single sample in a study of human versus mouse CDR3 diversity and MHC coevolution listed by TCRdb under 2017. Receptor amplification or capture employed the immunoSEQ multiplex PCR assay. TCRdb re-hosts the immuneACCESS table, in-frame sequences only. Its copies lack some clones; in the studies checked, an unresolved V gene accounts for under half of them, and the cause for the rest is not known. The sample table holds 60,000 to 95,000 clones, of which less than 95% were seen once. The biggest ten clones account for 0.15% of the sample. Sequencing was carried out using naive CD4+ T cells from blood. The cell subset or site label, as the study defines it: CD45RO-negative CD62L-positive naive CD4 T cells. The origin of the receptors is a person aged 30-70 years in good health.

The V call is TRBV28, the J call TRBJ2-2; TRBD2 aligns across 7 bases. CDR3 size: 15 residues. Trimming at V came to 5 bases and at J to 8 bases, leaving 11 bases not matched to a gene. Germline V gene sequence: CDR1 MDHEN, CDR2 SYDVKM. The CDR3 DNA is TGTGCCAGCAGTGCCGTCGGGCGGGGGATGGGGGAGCTGTTTTTT. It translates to CASSAVGRGMGELFF.

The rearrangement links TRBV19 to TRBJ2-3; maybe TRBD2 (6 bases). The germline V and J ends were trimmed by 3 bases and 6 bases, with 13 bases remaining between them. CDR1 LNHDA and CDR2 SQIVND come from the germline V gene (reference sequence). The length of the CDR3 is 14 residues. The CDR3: CASSIFSLADTQYF. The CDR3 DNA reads TGTGCCAGTAGTATTTTCTCCCTAGCGGATACGCAGTATTTT.

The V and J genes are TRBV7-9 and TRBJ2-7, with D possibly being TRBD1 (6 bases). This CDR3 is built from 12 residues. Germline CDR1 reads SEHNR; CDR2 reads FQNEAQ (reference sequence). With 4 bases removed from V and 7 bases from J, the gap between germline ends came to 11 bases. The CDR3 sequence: CASSSQGSEQYF. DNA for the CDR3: TGTGCCAGCAGCTCTCAGGGGTCGGAGCAGTACTTC.

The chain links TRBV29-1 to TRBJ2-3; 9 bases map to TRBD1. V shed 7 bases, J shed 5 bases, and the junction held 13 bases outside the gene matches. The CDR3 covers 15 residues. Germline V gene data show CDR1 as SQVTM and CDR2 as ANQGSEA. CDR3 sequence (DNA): TGCAGCGCCCGCCGGGACAGGGTTTTAGGAGATACGCAGTATTTT. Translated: CSARRDRVLGDTQYF.

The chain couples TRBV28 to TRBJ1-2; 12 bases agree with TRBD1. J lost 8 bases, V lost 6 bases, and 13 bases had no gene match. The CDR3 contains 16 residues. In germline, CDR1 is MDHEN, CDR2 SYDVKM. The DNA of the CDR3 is TGTGCCAGCAGCTCATCGGGACAGGGGGCTGCTGGGGGCTACACCTTC. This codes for CASSSSGQGAAGGYTF.

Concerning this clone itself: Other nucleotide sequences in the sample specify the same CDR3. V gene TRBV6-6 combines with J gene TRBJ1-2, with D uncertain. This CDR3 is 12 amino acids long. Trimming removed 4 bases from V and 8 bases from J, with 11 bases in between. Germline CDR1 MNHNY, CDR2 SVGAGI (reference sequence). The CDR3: CASSSTRVGYTF. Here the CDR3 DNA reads TGTGCCAGCAGTTCCACTCGGGTGGGCTACACCTTC.

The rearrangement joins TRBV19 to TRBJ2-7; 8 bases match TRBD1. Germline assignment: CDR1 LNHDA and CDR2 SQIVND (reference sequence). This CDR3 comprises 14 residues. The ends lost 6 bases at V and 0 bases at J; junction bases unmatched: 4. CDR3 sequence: CASRDRATSYEQYF. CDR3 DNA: TGTGCCAGTAGGGACAGGGCCACCTCCTACGAGCAGTACTTC.

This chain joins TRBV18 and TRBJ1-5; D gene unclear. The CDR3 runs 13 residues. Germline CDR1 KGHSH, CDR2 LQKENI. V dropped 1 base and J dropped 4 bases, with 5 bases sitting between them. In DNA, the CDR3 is TGTGCCAGCTCACCACAGCCAAATCAGCCCCAGCATTTT. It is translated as CASSPQPNQPQHF.

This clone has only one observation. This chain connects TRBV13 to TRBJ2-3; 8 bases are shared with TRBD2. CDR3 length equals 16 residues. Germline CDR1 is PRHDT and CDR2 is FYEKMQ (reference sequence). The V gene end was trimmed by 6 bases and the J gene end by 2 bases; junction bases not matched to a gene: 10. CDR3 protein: CASSPAGTRLTDTQYF. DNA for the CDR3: TGTGCCAGCAGTCCCGCCGGGACTAGACTCACAGATACGCAGTATTTT. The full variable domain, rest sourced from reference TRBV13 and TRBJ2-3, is AAGVIQSPRHLIKEKRETATLKCYPIPRHDTVYWYQQGPGQDPQFLISFYEKMQSDKGSIPDRFSAQQFSDYHSELNMSSLELGDSALYFCASSPAGTRLTDTQYFGPGTRLTVL.

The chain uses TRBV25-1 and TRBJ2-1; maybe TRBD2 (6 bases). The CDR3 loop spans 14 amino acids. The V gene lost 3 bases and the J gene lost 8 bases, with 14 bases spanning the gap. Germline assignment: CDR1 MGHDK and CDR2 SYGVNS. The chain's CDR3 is CASSDLARGYEQFF. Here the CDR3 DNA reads TGTGCCAGCAGTGATTTGGCTCGGGGGTATGAGCAGTTCTTC.

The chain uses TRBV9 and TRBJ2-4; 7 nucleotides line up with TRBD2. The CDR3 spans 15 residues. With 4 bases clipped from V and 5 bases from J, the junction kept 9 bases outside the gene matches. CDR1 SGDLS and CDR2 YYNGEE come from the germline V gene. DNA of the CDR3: TGTGCCAGCAGCCCTCTTGGGGGAGGGGAAAACATTCAGTACTTC. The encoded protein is CASSPLGGGENIQYF.

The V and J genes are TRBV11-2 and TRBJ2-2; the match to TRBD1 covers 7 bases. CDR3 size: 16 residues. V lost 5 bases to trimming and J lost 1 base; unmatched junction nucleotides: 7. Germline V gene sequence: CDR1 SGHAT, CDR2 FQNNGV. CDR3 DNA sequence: TGTGCCAGCAGCCCCCAATGGACAGGGAACACCGGGGAGCTGTTTTTT. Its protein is CASSPQWTGNTGELFF.

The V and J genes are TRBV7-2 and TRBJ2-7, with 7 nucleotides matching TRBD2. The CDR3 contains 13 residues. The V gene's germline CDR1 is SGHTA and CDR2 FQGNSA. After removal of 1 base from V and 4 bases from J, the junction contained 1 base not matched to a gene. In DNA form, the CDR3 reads TGTGCCAGCAGCTTAGACGGGGGGTACGAGCAGTACTTC. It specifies CASSLDGGYEQYF.

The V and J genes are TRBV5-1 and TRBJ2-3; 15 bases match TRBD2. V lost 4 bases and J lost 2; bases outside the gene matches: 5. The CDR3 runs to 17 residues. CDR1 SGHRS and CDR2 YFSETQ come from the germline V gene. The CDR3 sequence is CASSPGLAGGLTDTQYF. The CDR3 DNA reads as TGCGCCAGCAGCCCGGGACTAGCGGGGGGCCTCACAGATACGCAGTATTTT.

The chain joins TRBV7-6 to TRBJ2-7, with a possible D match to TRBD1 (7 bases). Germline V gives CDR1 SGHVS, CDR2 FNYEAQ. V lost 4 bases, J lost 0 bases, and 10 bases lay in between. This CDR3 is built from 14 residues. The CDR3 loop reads CASSSQGGSYEQYF. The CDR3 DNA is TGTGCCAGCAGCTCGCAGGGGGGCTCCTACGAGCAGTACTTC.

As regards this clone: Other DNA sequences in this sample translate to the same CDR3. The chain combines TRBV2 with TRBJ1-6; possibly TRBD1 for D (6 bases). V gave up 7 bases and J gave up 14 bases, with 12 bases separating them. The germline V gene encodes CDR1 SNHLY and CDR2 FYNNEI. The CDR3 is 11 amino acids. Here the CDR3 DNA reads TGTGCCAGCAAATGGGGGCTCACCCTCCACTTT. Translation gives CASKWGLTLHF.